The clone carrying this T cell receptor (beta chain) was seen ten or more times. The sample is drawn from a study of T cell repertoires in cytomegalovirus infection. Germline CDR1 is MRHNA and CDR2 is SNTAGT. V was clipped by 5 bases and J by 3 bases; unmatched bases: 7. The CDR3 length is 16 residues. TCRdb re-called the reads through MiXCR, storing one row per CDR3 protein. The data contain 200,000 to 300,000 distinct CDR3 sequences, roughly an eighth of them singletons. This receptor was taken from a human donor in good health (CMV status not recorded). Some clones in this sample may be carry-over from other donors' samples. Sequencing was performed on PBMCs. The chain has TRBV6-4 and TRBJ2-1; 10 nucleotides match TRBD1. The CDR3 coding sequence is TGTGCCAGCAGTAGATCCGGGACAGGGGTCTACAATGAGCAGTTCTTC. As protein: CASSRSGTGVYNEQFF.